The clone carrying this T cell receptor (beta chain) came up a few times. The antigen remains unidentified. This sample stems from a study of post-analysis software for immune sequencing data. V was pared by 0 bases and J by 4 bases, with 6 bases of the junction left unmatched. This CDR3 spans 16 amino acids. Unique molecular identifiers had been added to the TCR beta cDNA libraries. When about 0.95 to 10 million T cells were used, they gave some 540,000 cDNA molecules. TCRdb independently ran MiXCR on the PCR reads; one entry per CDR3 protein. Here the sample spans fewer than 850,000 distinct CDR3 sequences, 25% to 30% being singletons. The study, taken as a whole, reports: Comparison of patients with controls showed 5 or 6 TRBV segments more frequent in patients, TRBV5-6, TRBV5-1 and TRBV20-1 among them. There was significantly lower normalized Chao1 diversity in multiple sclerosis patients than in controls. Clustering by F measure revealed strong co-clustering among samples prepared together in one batch.

This TCR was sampled from a girl aged 10 to 17 with multiple sclerosis. The material sequenced was blood. This sequence joins TRBV12-3 or TRBV12-4 and TRBJ2-1, with TRBD2 matching 7 bases. The CDR3 sequence: CASSLARGGAYNEQFF. The CDR3 region has the DNA TGTGCCAGCAGTTTAGCGCGCGGGGGAGCATACAATGAGCAGTTCTTC.